What follows are 16 T cell receptor beta chains derived from one specimen sequenced in a study of blood T cell repertoires in COVID-19. Method: immunoSEQ multiplex PCR; TCRdb's copy keeps in-frame clones and lacks some. The sample contains under 80,000 clones, around 87% of which appear only once. Sequencing was performed on peripheral blood. The receptors stem from a man in his sixties or seventies with acute or convalescent COVID-19.

V is TRBV24-1 and J is TRBJ2-5; 7 nucleotides align to TRBD2. V shed 9 bases and J 4 bases; nucleotides not matched to a gene: 7. The CDR3 sequence is 13 residues long. CDR1 KGHDR and CDR2 SFDVKD come from the germline V gene. DNA of the CDR3: TGTGCCACCTGGGGGGGTACGGGAGAGACCCAGTACTTC. It specifies CATWGGTGETQYF.

The chain is built from TRBV6-6 and TRBJ1-5; weak D call: TRBD1 (5 bases). The germline V gene has CDR1 MNHNY and CDR2 SVGAGI (reference sequence). The CDR3 extends over 15 amino acids. Between the trimmed V and J ends, which lost 6 bases and 3 bases, there was a span of 15 bases. Here the CDR3 reads CASSPGEPANQPQHF. In DNA, the CDR3 is TGTGCCAGCAGCCCGGGGGAACCGGCCAATCAGCCCCAGCATTTT.

This chain links TRBV4-1 with TRBJ2-3; D gene unclear. Germline CDR1 reads MGHRA; CDR2 reads YSYEKL. There are 13 residues in the CDR3. Deletions cut 3 bases from V and 1 base from J, with 5 bases between. CDR3 sequence: CASSQAGTDTQYF. The CDR3 DNA reads as TGCGCCAGCAGCCAGGCCGGCACAGATACGCAGTATTTT.

The chain links TRBV5-6 to TRBJ1-2, with D perhaps TRBD1 (6 bases). V gave up 4 bases and J gave up 2 bases, with 12 bases separating them. The germline CDR1 and CDR2 sequences are SGHDT and YYEEEE. The CDR3 totals 14 residues. CDR3 amino acids: CASSAEQGNYGYTF. The CDR3 nucleotides are TGTGCCAGCAGCGCCGAACAGGGAAACTATGGCTACACCTTC.

The chain links TRBV7-8 to TRBJ2-2; TRBD2 might be the D (6 bases). CDR3 length: 18 residues. V was trimmed by 5 bases and J by 4 bases, leaving 23 bases between them. CDR1 and CDR2 (germline): SGHVS, FQNEAQ. CDR3 in DNA: TGTGCCAGCAGCGGCCCTACCGGGAGATTAAGGTCCACCGGGGAGCTGTTTTTT. Amino acid sequence: CASSGPTGRLRSTGELFF.

The chain recombines TRBV19 with TRBJ1-6; D not resolved. The CDR3 is 15 residues long. The V end was cut by 3 bases, the J end by 8 bases, with 14 bases between. Looked up from germline, CDR1 is LNHDA and CDR2 is SQIVND (reference sequence). CDR3 protein: CASSMRGGVDSPLHF. CDR3 nucleotides: TGTGCCAGTAGTATGAGAGGCGGGGTGGATTCACCCCTCCACTTT.

The chain uses TRBV7-9 and TRBJ1-1; possible D gene TRBD1, 5 bases. The V end lost 10 bases, the J end lost 7 bases, and 16 bases lay between the germline ends. CDR3 length: 12 amino acids. CDR1 is SEHNR and CDR2 is FQNEAQ in the germline V gene (reference sequence). CDR3 in DNA: TGTGCCATGACTGGGGGGTGGAATGAAGCTTTCTTT. Translating gives CAMTGGWNEAFF. Full variable domain (missing parts from reference TRBV7-9 and TRBJ1-1): DTGVSQNPRHKITKRGQNVTFRCDPISEHNRLYWYRQTLGQGPEFLTYFQNEAQLEKSRLLSDRFSAERPKGSFSTLEIQRTEQGDSAMYLCAMTGGWNEAFFGQGTRLTVV.

The chain combines TRBV7-8 with TRBJ2-2, with D possibly matching TRBD2 (5 bases). The germline V and J ends were trimmed by 2 bases and 6 bases, with 13 bases remaining between them. CDR1 SGHVS and CDR2 FQNEAQ come from the germline V gene. This CDR3 is built from 15 residues. CDR3 loop: CASSLISGKPGELFF. CDR3 bases: TGTGCCAGCAGCTTAATATCCGGGAAACCCGGGGAGCTGTTTTTT. Complete variable domain (other parts from reference TRBV7-8 and TRBJ2-2): GAGVSQSPRYKVAKRGQDVALRCDPISGHVSLFWYQQALGQGPEFLTYFQNEAQLDKSGLPSDRFFAERPEGSVSTLKIQRTQQEDSAVYLCASSLISGKPGELFFGEGSRLTVL.

DNA for the CDR3: TGTGCCATCAGTAATGGACTAGCGGGAGTGGTCGAGCAGTACTTC. As protein: CAISNGLAGVVEQYF. The chain links TRBV10-3 to TRBJ2-7; 13 nucleotides agree with TRBD2. The CDR3 extends over 15 amino acids. With 5 bases clipped from V and 6 bases from J, the junction kept 7 bases outside the gene matches. Germline values: CDR1 ENHRY, CDR2 SYGVKD.

In DNA form, the CDR3 reads TGCGCCAGCGCCCCTATATTCGGGGAGACCCAGTACTTC. Its translation: CASAPIFGETQYF. The rearrangement links TRBV5-1 to TRBJ2-5; D not certain. The CDR3 covers 13 residues. V was pared by 7 bases and J by 5 bases, with 15 bases between. Germline V gene sequence: CDR1 SGHRS, CDR2 YFSETQ.

V gene TRBV29-1 combines with J gene TRBJ2-1; D gene unclear. From germline, CDR1 is SQVTM and CDR2 ANQGSEA. This CDR3 spans 14 amino acids. V lost 4 bases to trimming and J lost 4 bases, with 14 bases between them. Written as DNA, the CDR3 is TGCAGCGTTGGTGCACAGAAAAAATACAATGAGCAGTTCTTC. It codes for CSVGAQKKYNEQFF.

The rearrangement uses TRBV5-4 and TRBJ2-5, with TRBD1 identical over 8 bases. The J segment lost 5 bases and the V segment lost 5 bases, leaving 5 bases of the junction unmatched. In germline, CDR1 is SGHNT, CDR2 YYREEE (reference sequence). The CDR3 extends over 13 amino acids. CDR3 DNA sequence: TGTGCCAGCAGGGCGACAGGGGACGAGACCCAGTACTTC. Encoded protein: CASRATGDETQYF.

The chain joins TRBV24-1 to TRBJ2-1; the D gene is possibly TRBD1 (6 bases). The CDR3 extends over 14 amino acids. The V and J ends lost 4 bases and 3 bases respectively, with 9 bases between them. Germline CDR1 KGHDR, CDR2 SFDVKD. CDR3 region: CATSEGAGYNEQFF. The DNA of the CDR3 is TGTGCCACCAGTGAGGGGGCCGGCTACAATGAGCAGTTCTTC.

This clone was seen a single time. The V gene is TRBV6-6, the J gene TRBJ2-4; weak D call: TRBD2 (6 bases). The CDR3 contains 12 residues. V lost 10 bases, J lost 9 bases, and 16 bases lay in between. The germline gives CDR1 MNHNY, CDR2 SVGAGI (reference sequence). CDR3 DNA: TGTGCCATCGCCGGGACTCTCTCCATTCAGTACTTC. Amino acid sequence: CAIAGTLSIQYF.

This clone was seen more than once but under ten times. V is TRBV11-2 and J is TRBJ2-2; TRBD2 matches 13 bases. Germline CDR1 is SGHAT and CDR2 is FQNNGV. V gave up 6 bases and J gave up 4 bases; unmatched junction bases: 5. The CDR3 runs 16 residues. CDR3 protein: CASRSLAGGRTGELFF. CDR3 in DNA: TGTGCCAGCAGATCACTAGCGGGGGGGCGCACCGGGGAGCTGTTTTTT.

The chain uses TRBV19 and TRBJ2-3; TRBD2 agrees at 7 bases. The germline V gene has CDR1 LNHDA and CDR2 SQIVND (reference sequence). The V segment lost 8 bases and the J segment 4 bases; nucleotides outside the gene matches: 12. CDR3 length: 15 residues. CDR3 residues: CASLELGRAPDTQYF. The CDR3, as DNA: TGTGCCAGTCTGGAACTGGGGAGGGCCCCAGATACGCAGTATTTT.